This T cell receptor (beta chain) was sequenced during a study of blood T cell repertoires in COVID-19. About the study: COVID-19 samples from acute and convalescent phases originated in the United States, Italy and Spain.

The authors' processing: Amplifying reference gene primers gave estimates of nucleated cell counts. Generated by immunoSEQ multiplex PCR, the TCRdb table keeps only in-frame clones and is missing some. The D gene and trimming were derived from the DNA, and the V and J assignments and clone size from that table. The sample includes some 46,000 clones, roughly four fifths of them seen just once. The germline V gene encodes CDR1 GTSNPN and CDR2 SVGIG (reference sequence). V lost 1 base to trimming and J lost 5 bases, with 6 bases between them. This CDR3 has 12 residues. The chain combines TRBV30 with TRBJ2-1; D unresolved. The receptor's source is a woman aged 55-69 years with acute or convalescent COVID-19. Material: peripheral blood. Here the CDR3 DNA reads TGTGCCTGGAGTGGGCAACACAATGAGCAGTTCTTC. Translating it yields CAWSGQHNEQFF.